This T cell receptor beta chain was sequenced during a study of T-cell memory formation after mild COVID-19. The study's findings and limits: There was a balanced CD4/CD8 profile in clones contracting day 15 to 85, and later expanders leaned CD4+. Among clones peaking at day 37 in the second wave, SARS-CoV-2 specificity remained unconfirmed.

This clonotype has a count of ten or more. The antigen remains undetermined. TCRdb called the 5' RACE reads again in MiXCR, with one record for every CDR3 protein. The sample shows roughly 600,000 distinct CDR3 sequences, under 20% of them seen only once. The CDR3 runs 13 residues. The V gene lost 2 bases and the J gene lost 1 base, with 5 bases spanning the gap. Germline CDR1 and CDR2: MNHNS and SASEGT. This clonotype was obtained from an adult woman who had mild COVID-19 (a few samples of this study predate the infection). Cell type and time point are not known. Sequenced sample: PBMCs or a T cell subset sorted from them (not recorded which). The rearrangement joins TRBV6-1 to TRBJ2-5; TRBD1 might be the D (5 bases). CDR3 DNA sequence: TGTGCCAGCAGTGAACAGGGCCAAGAGACCCAGTACTTC. Translated: CASSEQGQETQYF.